This T cell receptor (beta chain) is drawn from a study of blood T cells in healthy people across ages. Worth noting for this clonotype: Its antigen is unidentified.

All donors came from Russia, were Caucasian and healthy, and spanned ages about 6 to 90. Each sample used at least 7 million PBMCs. V was clipped by 1 base and J by 6 bases, with 10 bases between them. Germline V gene sequence: CDR1 SGHNT, CDR2 YENEEA. There are 14 residues in the CDR3. A sample-barcoded 5' primer and a J-beta primer mix were used in a second PCR of roughly 7 to 11 cycles. TCRdb reprocessed the 5' RACE reads via MiXCR and lists one record per CDR3 protein. This sample has 650,000 to 1,000,000 distinct CDR3 sequences, with roughly 46% found just once. Study observations and caveats: Strongly correlated with naive T cell percentage was TCR beta diversity. TCR beta diversity per million T cells fell roughly linearly with age.

The rearrangement links TRBV11-3 to TRBJ2-1; tentative D call: TRBD2 (5 bases). The TCR sequence derives from a man at least 80 years old in good health. Sequenced: blood. The CDR3: CASSLGGVVNEQFF. The CDR3 bases are TGTGCCAGCAGCTTAGGGGGAGTGGTCAATGAGCAGTTCTTC.